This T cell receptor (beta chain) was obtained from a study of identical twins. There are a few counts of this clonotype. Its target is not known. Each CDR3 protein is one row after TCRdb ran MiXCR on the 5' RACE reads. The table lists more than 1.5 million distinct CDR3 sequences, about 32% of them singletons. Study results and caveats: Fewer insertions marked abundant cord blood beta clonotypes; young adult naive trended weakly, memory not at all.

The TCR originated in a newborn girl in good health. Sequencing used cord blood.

The CDR3 DNA sequence: TGTGCCAGCAGCCATCTAGACTCCCGCCCGTCCTACGAGCAGTACTTC. It yields the protein CASSHLDSRPSYEQYF. The chain links TRBV4-2 to TRBJ2-7, with D unclear. V was cut by 3 bases and J by 1 base, with 16 bases left in between. The CDR3 has 16 residues. CDR1 is LGHNA and CDR2 is YNFKEQ in the germline V gene.